Each of the 4 T cell receptor beta chains below was sequenced from the same sample in a study of T-cell reconstitution after alpha-beta-depleted transplantation in children. Researchers prepared the TCRbeta library using unique molecular identifiers, the study reports. TCRdb itself ran the PCR reads through MiXCR, one entry per CDR3 protein. This sample carries approximately 490,000 distinct CDR3 sequences, under 15% of them seen once, and the ten largest clones take about 5%. Material: PBMCs from the stem cell graft donor, obtained from the stem cell graft. Receptors were obtained from a human donor who donated a stem cell graft to a child with combined immunodeficiency.

In this sample, this clonotype turned up many times. V is TRBV2 and J is TRBJ2-1; TRBD1 matches at 7 bases. The CDR3 covers 15 residues. Germline lookup yields CDR1 SNHLY and CDR2 FYNNEI. V trimming: 5 bases; J trimming: 6 bases; junction bases outside the gene matches: 10. The CDR3 loop is CASSWTGLVFNEQFF. DNA of the CDR3: TGTGCCAGCAGTTGGACAGGTTTAGTTTTCAATGAGCAGTTCTTC.

In its sample, this clonotype was seen a few times. This sequence joins TRBV29-1 and TRBJ2-5, with D perhaps matching TRBD1 (6 bases). Trimming left V 1 base short and J 2 bases short, with 11 bases between. The CDR3 is 14 amino acids. CDR1 and CDR2 (germline): SQVTM, ANQGSEA. The CDR3 DNA follows: TGCAGCGTTGAAGCCCGGACAGCACAAGAGACCCAGTACTTC. Protein sequence: CSVEARTAQETQYF.

This clonotype has at least ten counts. The DNA for the CDR3 is TGTGCCAGCAGTTTCAGGGGACAGCCTAATGAAAAACTGTTTTTT. Its protein product is CASSFRGQPNEKLFF. The chain has TRBV12-3 or TRBV12-4 and TRBJ1-4, with TRBD1 matching 7 bases. J lost 3 bases, V lost 3 bases, and 4 bases had no gene match. The CDR3 is made up of 15 amino acids.

V usage is TRBV6-5 and J usage is TRBJ1-5; D perhaps matches TRBD1 (6 bases). The CDR3 has 13 residues. CDR1 MNHEY and CDR2 SVGAGI come from the germline V gene. Deletions cut 8 bases from V and 7 bases from J, with 15 bases between. The CDR3 bases are TGTGCCAGCCCGAACAGGGAAGGCCAGCCCCAGCATTTT. Translating it yields CASPNREGQPQHF.